The rows below give T cell receptor beta chains drawn from one sample of a study of CD8+ T cells in alopecia areata. Assay: immunoSEQ multiplex PCR; the TCRdb copy retains only in-frame clones and omits some. The sample holds 270,000 or so clones, 58% seen once. Here the sequenced sample was CD4+ T cells sorted from blood, taken at week 24, from a patient treated with tofacitinib. The receptors were gathered from a human donor with alopecia areata. The CDR3 runs from the conserved cysteine through the conserved F or W. Each record gives: D gene, J gene, V gene, clone size, CDR3 protein, CDR3 DNA. The D gene is left open where the match is weak. A clone size is listed for some rows: how often the clone was seen (once, few, many), or a class if it is expanded.

>.|TRBJ1-5|TRBV30|.
CAWSNRVVSQPQHF
TGTGCCTGGAGTAACAGGGTGGTGAGTCAGCCCCAGCATTTT
>.|TRBJ1-1|TRBV5-4|.
CASSLIGRTMNTEAFF
TGTGCCAGCAGCCTTATCGGACGGACCATGAACACTGAAGCTTTCTTT
>.|TRBJ2-1|TRBV7-8|.
CASLPSRGAYEQFF
TGTGCCAGCTTACCCTCCCGGGGGGCCTATGAGCAGTTCTTC
>.|TRBJ2-7|TRBV20-1|.
CSAPQVGGQYF
TGCAGTGCCCCCCAGGTGGGGGGGCAGTACTTC
>TRBD1|TRBJ1-4|TRBV7-9|.
CASSFGQGDREKLFF
TGTGCCAGCAGCTTTGGACAGGGAGATCGTGAAAAACTGTTTTTT
>.|TRBJ2-7|TRBV2|.
CASNAAYEQYF
TGTGCCAGCAACGCCGCCTACGAGCAGTACTTC
>TRBD1|TRBJ1-5|TRBV30|.
CAWRGQGGNRPQHF
TGTGCCTGGAGGGGACAGGGGGGCAATCGGCCCCAGCATTTT
>TRBD2|TRBJ2-2|TRBV4-2|.
CASSQASGGNTGELFF
TGTGCCAGCAGCCAGGCTAGCGGGGGAAACACCGGGGAGCTGTTTTTT
>TRBD2|TRBJ2-7|TRBV5-6|.
CASSFKAGAYEQYF
TGTGCCAGCAGCTTCAAGGCGGGGGCCTACGAGCAGTACTTC
>.|TRBJ2-7|TRBV29-1|few
CSVVTGYEQYF
TGCAGCGTTGTTACTGGCTACGAGCAGTACTTC
>TRBD1|TRBJ1-6|TRBV27|.
CASSLDRQGVSNSPLHF
TGTGCCAGCAGTCTTGATCGACAGGGAGTATCTAATTCACCCCTCCACTTT
>.|TRBJ1-1|TRBV29-1|.
CSVDLGGEAFF
TGCAGCGTTGATCTTGGCGGGGAAGCTTTCTTT
>.|TRBJ2-2|TRBV7-9|few
CASSWRTGELFF
TGTGCCAGCAGCTGGCGCACCGGGGAGCTGTTTTTT
>.|TRBJ2-3|TRBV7-2|few
CASGSTGTDTQYF
TGTGCCAGCGGGAGTACGGGCACAGATACGCAGTATTTT
>.|TRBJ2-7|TRBV6-5|.
CASPGPPLSYEQYF
TGTGCCAGCCCGGGCCCCCCTCTGAGCTACGAGCAGTACTTC
>.|TRBJ1-1|TRBV7-9|once
CASSTEGVQGAEAFF
TGTGCCAGCAGCACGGAGGGGGTACAGGGCGCTGAAGCTTTCTTT
>TRBD1|TRBJ1-2|TRBV7-2|once
CASSPTTGGYTF
TGTGCCAGCAGCCCCACGACAGGGGGCTACACCTTC
>TRBD1|TRBJ2-3|TRBV6-5|once
CASRSGQGATDTQYF
TGTGCCAGCAGGTCGGGACAGGGGGCAACAGATACGCAGTATTTT
>TRBD2|TRBJ2-3|TRBV2|.
CASRTSGGAPDTQYF
TGTGCCAGCAGGACTAGCGGGGGGGCCCCAGATACGCAGTATTTT
>.|TRBJ2-5|TRBV25-1|.
CASSDLGTGLQETQYF
TGTGCCAGCAGTGATTTAGGAACAGGCCTCCAAGAGACCCAGTACTTC
>.|TRBJ2-3|TRBV7-9|few
CASSLAARTSTDTQYF
TGTGCCAGCAGCTTAGCGGCACGAACGTCCACAGATACGCAGTATTTT
>.|TRBJ2-5|TRBV27|.
CASSPLPGRGGTQYF
TGTGCCAGCAGTCCACTGCCAGGGCGAGGGGGGACCCAGTACTTC
>.|TRBJ1-1|TRBV6-5|.
CASSRGRLMNTEAFF
TGTGCCAGCAGTCGAGGACGGCTCATGAACACTGAAGCTTTCTTT
>TRBD1|TRBJ2-3|TRBV5-1|few
CASSSLTGTTDTQYF
TGCGCCAGCAGCTCCCTGACAGGGACGACAGATACGCAGTATTTT
>.|TRBJ2-5|TRBV11-2|.
CASSLRATTETQYF
TGTGCCAGCAGCTTACGGGCGACAACAGAGACCCAGTACTTC
>.|TRBJ1-5|TRBV27|.
CASSQGDQPQHF
TGTGCCAGCAGTCAGGGAGATCAGCCCCAGCATTTT
>.|TRBJ2-1|TRBV27|few
CASSSITNEQFF
TGTGCCAGCAGTTCGATTACCAATGAGCAGTTCTTC
>TRBD1|TRBJ1-2|TRBV15|.
CATRMTGGFYGYTF
TGTGCCACCAGAATGACAGGGGGCTTCTATGGCTACACCTTC
>.|TRBJ1-4|TRBV27|.
CASSLSSAGLREKLFF
TGTGCCAGCAGTTTATCGTCGGCAGGGCTCCGCGAAAAACTGTTTTTT
>.|TRBJ1-6|TRBV5-1|.
CASSSGTTYNSPLHF
TGCGCCAGCAGCTCCGGGACGACATATAATTCACCCCTCCACTTT
>TRBD2|TRBJ2-1|TRBV25-1|few
CASSEYGTSSLNEQFF
TGTGCCAGCAGTGAATATGGGACTAGTAGTTTGAATGAGCAGTTCTTC
>TRBD2|TRBJ2-1|TRBV4-1|few
CASSQGFGGLANEQFF
TGCGCCAGCAGCCAAGGATTTGGAGGACTAGCAAATGAGCAGTTCTTC
>.|TRBJ2-2|TRBV29-1|.
CSVPGLANTGELFF
TGCAGCGTCCCGGGACTCGCGAACACCGGGGAGCTGTTTTTT
>.|TRBJ2-1|TRBV2|.
CASSEGSASLAFF
TGTGCCAGCAGTGAGGGATCAGCATCCCTGGCCTTCTTC
>.|TRBJ1-5|TRBV30|.
CAWSARAGNQPQHF
TGTGCCTGGAGTGCCCGAGCGGGGAATCAGCCCCAGCATTTT
>.|TRBJ2-2|TRBV29-1|.
CSVRIGTANTGELFF
TGCAGCGTTCGAATAGGGACGGCGAACACCGGGGAGCTGTTTTTT
>.|TRBJ2-3|TRBV15|once
CATSRDQRDTQYF
TGTGCCACCAGCAGAGATCAGCGGGATACGCAGTATTTT
>TRBD2|TRBJ2-3|TRBV4-2|.
CASSQAGLALTDTQYF
TGTGCCAGCAGCCAAGCGGGACTAGCATTGACAGATACGCAGTATTTT
>.|TRBJ1-3|TRBV30|.
CAWSVKGTGNTIYF
TGTGCCTGGAGTGTAAAGGGAACAGGAAACACCATATATTTT
>TRBD1|TRBJ2-7|TRBV27|.
CASSRQGTTYEQYF
TGTGCCAGCAGTCGACAGGGGACAACCTACGAGCAGTACTTC
>TRBD1|TRBJ2-7|TRBV10-3|.
CAAAGTGGPVQYF
TGTGCCGCCGCCGGGACAGGGGGCCCGGTGCAGTACTTC
>TRBD1|TRBJ2-3|TRBV29-1|.
CSVGTGTDTQYF
TGCAGCGTCGGGACAGGCACAGATACGCAGTATTTT
>.|TRBJ1-5|TRBV2|.
CASSLSGNQPQHF
TGTGCCAGCAGTCTGAGTGGAAATCAGCCCCAGCATTTT
>TRBD1|TRBJ1-1|TRBV30|.
CASTGIGDTEAFF
TGTGCATCGACAGGGATTGGGGACACTGAAGCTTTCTTT
>.|TRBJ2-1|TRBV19|.
CASSIVYNEQFF
TGTGCCAGTAGTATCGTGTATAATGAGCAGTTCTTC
>.|TRBJ2-3|TRBV30|.
CAWRSNPARRRTDTQYF
TGTGCCTGGAGATCAAACCCAGCCCGCCGACGCACAGATACGCAGTATTTT
>.|TRBJ2-5|TRBV30|.
CAWSPRIETQYF
TGTGCCTGGAGTCCCCGGATCGAGACCCAGTACTTC
>TRBD1|TRBJ1-1|TRBV19|few
CASSTKTGRRIEAFF
TGTGCCAGTAGTACCAAGACAGGGAGGAGGATTGAAGCTTTCTTT